Described below is a single TCR beta chain sequence and its context. The data originate from a study of blood T cell repertoires in COVID-19. Study background: Sample material is recorded as cDNA or gDNA derived from T cells, B-cell-depleted T cells, or PBMCs.

The method was immunoSEQ multiplex PCR; TCRdb's version includes in-frame clones alone and lacks a portion of them. The profile shows about 59,000 clones, more than 60% of them singletons. V shed 5 bases and J shed 4 bases, with 14 bases lying between them. The CDR3 sequence is 13 residues long. Germline V gene data show CDR1 as SQVTM and CDR2 as ANQGSEA. The TCR comes from a woman aged 70-85 years with acute or convalescent COVID-19. This rearrangement joins TRBV29-1 to TRBJ1-1; D is ambiguous. The sample taken for sequencing was peripheral blood. CDR3 region: CSVSEGKGTEAFF. The DNA of the CDR3 is TGCAGCGTTTCCGAGGGAAAGGGCACTGAAGCTTTCTTT.